This T cell receptor (beta chain) was identified during a study of cytomegalovirus exposure and HLA in healthy donors (TCRdb year 2017). Describing the broader study: According to a later analysis, one platform produced both the 110 or so validation repertoires and the 670 or so repertoires of the first cohort. The aim of the study was to test whether cataloging public T cell receptors could identify signatures of past pathogen exposure. Along with the approximately 700-subject first cohort, a separate validation cohort of more than 90 different subjects was used. To predict cytomegalovirus infection status, the study brought together high-throughput TCR immunosequencing, statistical association of individual TCRs with disease status, and machine learning.

General study outcomes and caveats: In the study, some 180 TCR beta chains were listed as associated with cytomegalovirus. Most TCR sequences were observed very rarely across donors, whereas some public TCRs were present in many individuals. A few of the identified cytomegalovirus-associated TCR beta chains were confirmed in vitro to be specific for cytomegalovirus antigens. In both the original and validation cohorts, the classifier was reported to diagnose cytomegalovirus status with high specificity and sensitivity. A later analysis found that TCRs clustered in the first cohort also tended to co-occur in the roughly 120 validation repertoires, with 94% of cluster scores above 0. According to the authors, the approach could potentially be generalized to other disease states and immunological phenotypes. All 120 or so repertoires were used to score co-occurrence in the validation cohort in a later analysis, because that analysis had no HLA typing for the cohort.

The donors belonged to the validation cohort of about 130 subjects, which was separate from the 666-subject first cohort. Remarks on this clone: Its antigen specificity is not known. No base qualities exist here, and no much larger clone lies one base off it.

Library creation used the immunoSEQ multiplex PCR assay. The paper's processing steps were these. A statistical classification framework was built to diagnose cytomegalovirus status from the catalog of TCR beta chain sequences. Entries here come from immuneACCESS through TCRdb and include only in-frame sequences with V and J called. Some clones fail to appear in such tables; in the studies checked, an unresolved V gene covers under half of the shortfall, and the cause of the remainder is unknown. The V and J calls and clone size were taken over from that table, and D and trimming were inferred from the DNA. The sample table records 130,000 to 150,000 clones; roughly 88% of these occur just once. The top ten constitute 7% to 9% of the sample. V trim: 4 bases; J trim: 7 bases; unmatched bases: 5. CDR1 and CDR2 (SGHRS, YFSETQ) derive from the germline V gene. The CDR3 has 15 amino acids, counting the end cysteine and phenylalanine. CDR3 DNA is the only sequence kept; it has 45 bases, read in frame from the first base.

Here the chain combines TRBV5-1 and TRBJ2-2, with 12 bases matching TRBD2. The source is a woman aged 18-29 years in good health and CMV-seropositive. The sequencing sample was made of PBMCs. The CDR3 amino acid sequence is: CASSRTSGDIGELFF. The DNA sequence is as follows: TGCGCCAGCAGCCGGACTAGCGGGGATATCGGGGAGCTGTTTTTT.